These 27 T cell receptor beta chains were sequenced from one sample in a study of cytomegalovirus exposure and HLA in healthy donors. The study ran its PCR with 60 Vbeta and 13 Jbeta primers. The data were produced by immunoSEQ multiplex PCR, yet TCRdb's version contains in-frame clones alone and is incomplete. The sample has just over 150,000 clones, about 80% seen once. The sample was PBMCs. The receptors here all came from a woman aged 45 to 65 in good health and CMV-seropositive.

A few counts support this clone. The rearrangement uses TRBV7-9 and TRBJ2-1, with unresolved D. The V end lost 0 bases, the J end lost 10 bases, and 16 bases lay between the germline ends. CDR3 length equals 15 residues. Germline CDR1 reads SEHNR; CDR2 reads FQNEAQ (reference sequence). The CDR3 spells CASSLAPRSLLEQFF. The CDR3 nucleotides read TGTGCCAGCAGCTTAGCGCCGCGGTCGTTACTAGAGCAGTTCTTC. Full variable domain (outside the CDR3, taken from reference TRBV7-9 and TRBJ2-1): DTGVSQNPRHKITKRGQNVTFRCDPISEHNRLYWYRQTLGQGPEFLTYFQNEAQLEKSRLLSDRFSAERPKGSFSTLEIQRTEQGDSAMYLCASSLAPRSLLEQFFGPGTRLTVL.

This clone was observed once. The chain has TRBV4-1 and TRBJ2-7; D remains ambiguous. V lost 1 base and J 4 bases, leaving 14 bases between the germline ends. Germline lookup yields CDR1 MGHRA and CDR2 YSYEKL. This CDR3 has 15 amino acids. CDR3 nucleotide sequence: TGCGCCAGCAGCCAAGCCGAGAGGCTCTCTTACGAGCAGTACTTC. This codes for CASSQAERLSYEQYF.

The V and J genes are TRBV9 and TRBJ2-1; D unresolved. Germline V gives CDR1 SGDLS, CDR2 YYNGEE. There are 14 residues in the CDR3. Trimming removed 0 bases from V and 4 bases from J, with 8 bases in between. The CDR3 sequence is CASSVGIDYNEQFF. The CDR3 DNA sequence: TGTGCCAGCAGCGTAGGAATAGATTACAATGAGCAGTTCTTC.

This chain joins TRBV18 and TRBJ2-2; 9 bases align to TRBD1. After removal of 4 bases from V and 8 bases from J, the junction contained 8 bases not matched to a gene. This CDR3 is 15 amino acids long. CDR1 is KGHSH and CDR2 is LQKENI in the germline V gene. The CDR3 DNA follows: TGTGCCAGCTCACGGAATGGGACAGGGAGAGGGGAGCTGTTTTTT. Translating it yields CASSRNGTGRGELFF.

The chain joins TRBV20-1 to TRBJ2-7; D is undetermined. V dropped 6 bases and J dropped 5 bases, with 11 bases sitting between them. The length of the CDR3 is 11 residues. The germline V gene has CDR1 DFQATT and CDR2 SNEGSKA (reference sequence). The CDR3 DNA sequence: TGCAGTGCCCTACGAGGCAACGAGCAGTACTTC. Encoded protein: CSALRGNEQYF.

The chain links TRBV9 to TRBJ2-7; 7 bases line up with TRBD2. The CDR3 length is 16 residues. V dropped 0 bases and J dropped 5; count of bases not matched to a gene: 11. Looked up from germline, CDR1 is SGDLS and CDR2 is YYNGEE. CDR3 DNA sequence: TGTGCCAGCAGCGTAGCCCCATGGAGCGGGGCCGACGAGCAGTACTTC. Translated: CASSVAPWSGADEQYF.

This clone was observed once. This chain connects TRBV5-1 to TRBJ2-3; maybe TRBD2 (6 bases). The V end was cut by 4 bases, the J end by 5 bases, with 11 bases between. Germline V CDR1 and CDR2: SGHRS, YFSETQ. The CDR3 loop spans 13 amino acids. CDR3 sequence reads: CASSPGLRDTQYF. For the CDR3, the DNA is TGCGCCAGCAGCCCGGGACTGCGAGATACGCAGTATTTT.

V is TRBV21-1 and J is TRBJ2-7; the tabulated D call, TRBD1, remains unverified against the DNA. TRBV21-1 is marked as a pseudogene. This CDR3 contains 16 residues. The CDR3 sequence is CASRWTGWPLSYEQYF. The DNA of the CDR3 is TGTGCCAGCAGATGGACAGGCTGGCCCCTGTCGTACGAGCAGTACTTC.

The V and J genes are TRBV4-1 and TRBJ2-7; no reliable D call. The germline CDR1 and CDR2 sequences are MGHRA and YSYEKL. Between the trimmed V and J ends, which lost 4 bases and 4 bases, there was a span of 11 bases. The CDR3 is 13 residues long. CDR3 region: CASSREMNYEQYF. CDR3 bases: TGCGCCAGCAGCCGCGAAATGAATTACGAGCAGTACTTC.

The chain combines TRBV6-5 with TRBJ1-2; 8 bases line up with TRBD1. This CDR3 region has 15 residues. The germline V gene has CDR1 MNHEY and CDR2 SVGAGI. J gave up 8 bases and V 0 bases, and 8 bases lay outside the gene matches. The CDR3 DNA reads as TGTGCCAGCAGTTACTCGAGGACAGGGAAGCGCGGCTACACCTTC. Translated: CASSYSRTGKRGYTF.

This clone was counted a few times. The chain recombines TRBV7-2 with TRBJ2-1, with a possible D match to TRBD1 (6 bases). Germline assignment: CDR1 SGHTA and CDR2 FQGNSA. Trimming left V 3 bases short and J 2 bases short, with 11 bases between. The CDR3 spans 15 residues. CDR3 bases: TGTGCCAGCAGCTTGGGACACCAGACCTACAATGAGCAGTTCTTC. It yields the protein CASSLGHQTYNEQFF.

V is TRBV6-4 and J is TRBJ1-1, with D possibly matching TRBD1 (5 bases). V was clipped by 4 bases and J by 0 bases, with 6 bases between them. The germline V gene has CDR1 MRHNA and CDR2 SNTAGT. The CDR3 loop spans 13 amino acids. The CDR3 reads CASSVGVNTEAFF. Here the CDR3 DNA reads TGTGCCAGCAGTGTAGGGGTGAACACTGAAGCTTTCTTT.

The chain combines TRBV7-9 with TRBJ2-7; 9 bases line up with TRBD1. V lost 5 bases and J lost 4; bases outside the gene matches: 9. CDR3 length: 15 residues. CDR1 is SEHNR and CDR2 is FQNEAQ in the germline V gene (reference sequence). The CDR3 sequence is CASSPGQGPLYEQYF. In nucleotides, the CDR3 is TGTGCCAGCAGCCCCGGACAGGGGCCCTTGTACGAGCAGTACTTC.

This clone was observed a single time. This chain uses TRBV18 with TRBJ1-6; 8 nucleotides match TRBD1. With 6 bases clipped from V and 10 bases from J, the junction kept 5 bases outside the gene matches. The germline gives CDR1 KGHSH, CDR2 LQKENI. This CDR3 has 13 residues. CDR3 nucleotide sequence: TGTGCCAGCTCCCAACAGGGGGACTCACCCCTCCACTTT. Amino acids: CASSQQGDSPLHF. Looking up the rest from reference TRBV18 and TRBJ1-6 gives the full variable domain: NAGVMQNPRHLVRRRGQEARLRCSPMKGHSHVYWYRQLPEEGLKFMVYLQKENIIDESGMPKERFSAEFPKEGPSILRIQQVVRGDSAAYFCASSQQGDSPLHFGNGTRLTVT.

CDR3 sequence reads: CASSLPSSYNEQFF. The CDR3 coding sequence is TGTGCCAGCAGCTTACCTAGCTCCTACAATGAGCAGTTCTTC. The chain joins TRBV11-2 to TRBJ2-1; D is undetermined. Germline V gene data show CDR1 as SGHAT and CDR2 as FQNNGV. Between the trimmed V and J ends, which lost 2 bases and 0 bases, there was a span of 5 bases. The CDR3 loop spans 14 amino acids.

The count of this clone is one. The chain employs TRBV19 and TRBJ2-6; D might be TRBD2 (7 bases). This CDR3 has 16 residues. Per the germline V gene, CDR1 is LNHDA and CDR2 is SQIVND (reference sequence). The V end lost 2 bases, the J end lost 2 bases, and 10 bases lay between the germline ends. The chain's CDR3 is CASSIWGGTGANVLTF. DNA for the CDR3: TGTGCCAGTAGTATATGGGGGGGCACTGGGGCCAACGTCCTGACTTTC.

CDR3 sequence (DNA): TGCGCCAGCAGTGGCGGGCGGAACACTGAAGCTTTCTTT. Translated: CASSGGRNTEAFF. V is TRBV10-1 and J is TRBJ1-1; D is unclear. The V gene lost 4 bases and the J gene lost 1 base, with 7 bases spanning the gap. The CDR3 length is 13 residues. Germline V gives CDR1 WNHNN, CDR2 SYGVQD (reference sequence).

CDR3 sequence reads: CASSYDSYEQYF. The CDR3 DNA sequence: TGTGCCAGCAGTTACGACAGCTACGAGCAGTACTTC. This chain uses TRBV6-6 with TRBJ2-7, with D perhaps matching TRBD1 (5 bases). Germline CDR1 MNHNY, CDR2 SVGAGI (reference sequence). There are 12 residues in the CDR3. The V and J ends lost 2 bases and 3 bases respectively, with 5 bases between them.

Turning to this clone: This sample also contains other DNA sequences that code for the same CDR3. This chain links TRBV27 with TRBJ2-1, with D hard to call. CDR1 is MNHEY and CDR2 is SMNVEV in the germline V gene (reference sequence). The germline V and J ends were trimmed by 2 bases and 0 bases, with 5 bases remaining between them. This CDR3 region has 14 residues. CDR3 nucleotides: TGTGCCAGCAGTTTAGGCAGCTCCTACAATGAGCAGTTCTTC. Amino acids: CASSLGSSYNEQFF.

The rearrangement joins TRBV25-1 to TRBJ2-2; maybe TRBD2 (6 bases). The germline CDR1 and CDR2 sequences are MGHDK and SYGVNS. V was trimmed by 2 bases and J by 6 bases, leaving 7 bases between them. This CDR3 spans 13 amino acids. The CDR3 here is CASSETGAGELFF. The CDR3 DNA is TGTGCCAGCAGTGAAACGGGGGCCGGGGAGCTGTTTTTT.

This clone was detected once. CDR3 residues: CASSPRQSGLHTDTQYF. CDR3 bases: TGTGCCAGCAGCCCCAGACAATCGGGACTACACACAGATACGCAGTATTTT. The V call is TRBV7-2, the J call TRBJ2-3; 7 bases fit TRBD2. With V trimmed by 5 bases and J by 2 bases, 13 bases remained unmatched. The V gene's germline CDR1 is SGHTA and CDR2 FQGNSA. The CDR3 runs 17 residues. Together with reference TRBV7-2 and TRBJ2-3, the CDR3 gives the full variable domain: GAGVSQSPSNKVTEKGKDVELRCDPISGHTALYWYRQSLGQGLEFLIYFQGNSAPDKSGLPSDRFSAERTGGSVSTLTIQRTQQEDSAVYLCASSPRQSGLHTDTQYFGPGTRLTVL.

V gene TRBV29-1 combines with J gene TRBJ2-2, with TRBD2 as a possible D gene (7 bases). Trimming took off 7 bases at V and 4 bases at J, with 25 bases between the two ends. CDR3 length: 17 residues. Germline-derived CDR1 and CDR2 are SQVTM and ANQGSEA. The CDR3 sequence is CSAGGGGGGLGTGELFF. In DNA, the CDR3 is TGCAGCGCTGGGGGGGGCGGCGGGGGCTTGGGCACCGGGGAGCTGTTTTTT.

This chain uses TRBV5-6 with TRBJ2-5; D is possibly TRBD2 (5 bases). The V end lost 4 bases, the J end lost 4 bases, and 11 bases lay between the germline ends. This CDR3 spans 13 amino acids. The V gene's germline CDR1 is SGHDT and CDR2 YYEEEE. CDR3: CASSLRTGETQYF. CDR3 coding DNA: TGTGCCAGCAGCCTACGGACTGGAGAGACCCAGTACTTC.

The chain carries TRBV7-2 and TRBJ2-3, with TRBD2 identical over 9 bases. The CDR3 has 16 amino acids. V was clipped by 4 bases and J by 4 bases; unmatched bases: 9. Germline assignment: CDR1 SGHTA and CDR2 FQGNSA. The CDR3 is CASSWGGLAGSDTQYF. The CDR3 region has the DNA TGTGCCAGCAGCTGGGGGGGACTAGCAGGGTCAGATACGCAGTATTTT.

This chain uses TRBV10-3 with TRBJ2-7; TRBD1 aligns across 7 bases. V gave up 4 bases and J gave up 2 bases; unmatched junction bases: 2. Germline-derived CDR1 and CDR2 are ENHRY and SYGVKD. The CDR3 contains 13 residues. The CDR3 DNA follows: TGTGCCATCAGTGTAGACAGGGCCTACGAGCAGTACTTC. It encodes CAISVDRAYEQYF.

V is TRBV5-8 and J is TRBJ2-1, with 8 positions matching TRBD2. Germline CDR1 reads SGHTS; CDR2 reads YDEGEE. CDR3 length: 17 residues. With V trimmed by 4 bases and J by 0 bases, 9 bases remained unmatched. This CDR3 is CASSHKSGGSSYNEQFF. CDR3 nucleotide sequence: TGTGCCAGCAGCCACAAAAGCGGGGGTAGCTCCTACAATGAGCAGTTCTTC.

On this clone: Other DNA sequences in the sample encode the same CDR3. CDR3 nucleotide sequence: TGCGCCAGCAGCTTGGGGGACAGGGAAGAGACCCAGTACTTC. The encoded protein is CASSLGDREETQYF. The J gene is TRBJ2-5, the V gene TRBV5-1; 9 positions agree with TRBD1. J was trimmed by 3 bases and V by 0 bases; bases with no gene match: 0. The length of the CDR3 is 14 residues. The germline V gene encodes CDR1 SGHRS and CDR2 YFSETQ.